The clone carrying this T cell receptor beta chain was recorded a few times. These data originate in a study of T cells in Graves' hyperthyroidism and ophthalmopathy. Overall study context: The authors collected peripheral blood at initial diagnosis, before any treatment.

J lost 4 bases, V lost 0 bases, and 4 bases had no gene match. The CDR3 sequence is 17 residues long. Germline V gives CDR1 SEHNR, CDR2 FQNEAQ (reference sequence). Template material for amplifying TCR beta CDR3 regions consisted of RNA transcripts. HTBI primers were the set used in a first-round RT-PCR of the TCR CDR3. In TCRdb, the multiplex PCR reads were re-called with MiXCR into one record per CDR3 protein. The sample lists fewer than 800,000 distinct CDR3 sequences; about 16% were seen once. If no ophthalmopathy progression occurred within 18 months, Graves' hyperthyroidism was stable. The diagnostic basis comprised clinical symptoms, serum thyroxine and TRAb, thyroid ultrasound and orbital computed tomography.

Sequenced input: blood. The TCR originated in a man aged 18 to 29 with Graves' hyperthyroidism. The rearrangement joins TRBV7-9 to TRBJ2-7, with 15 positions matching TRBD2. The DNA for the CDR3 is TGTGCCAGCAGCTTAGCGGGACTAGCGGGAGGAGTTTACGAGCAGTACTTC. Protein: CASSLAGLAGGVYEQYF.